A selection of T cell receptor beta chains follows, all from one sample in a study of glioma-infiltrating T cells after dendritic cell vaccination. Data came from immunoSEQ multiplex PCR; TCRdb stores just in-frame clones and leaves some out. The data show tens of thousands of clones, more than 75% seen once. The specimen was blood, collected after dendritic cell vaccination. Receptors originate from a human donor with glioblastoma. CDR3s include the opening cysteine and the closing phenylalanine or tryptophan. A D gene is named only where the DNA matches it firmly.

V gene,D gene,J gene,CDR3 protein
TRBV12-5,.,TRBJ2-1,CASGFSASSNNEQFF
TRBV9,TRBD2,TRBJ2-3,CASTLSGNTDTQYF
TRBV5-1,.,TRBJ2-1,CASSLEAGNNEQFF
TRBV5-1,TRBD1,TRBJ2-7,CASSSAAGTAYEQYF
TRBV6-5,.,TRBJ2-2,CASNRENTGELFF
TRBV15,TRBD2,TRBJ2-7,CATSRGSGKEYF
TRBV5-1,TRBD1,TRBJ2-7,CASRDRGDYEQYF
TRBV12-5,TRBD1,TRBJ1-1,CASETGASNTEAFF
TRBV7-8,TRBD1,TRBJ1-5,CASSPLGQGKQPQHF
TRBV6-1,TRBD2,TRBJ2-1,CASSGRLAGAEQFF
TRBV5-4,TRBD2,TRBJ2-5,CASSFSGLGETQYF